These 21 T cell receptor beta chains were all obtained from the same sample, sequenced in a study of OX40 agonist ivuxolimab in advanced cancers. Assay: immunoSEQ multiplex PCR; the TCRdb copy retains only in-frame clones and omits some. The sample holds about 48,000 clones, 81% seen once. Here the sequenced sample was CD4+ or CD8+ T cells sorted from blood, taken in a trial of the OX40 agonist ivuxolimab. Every receptor here comes from an adult with an advanced solid tumor such as melanoma, head and neck, liver or kidney cancer.

This sequence joins TRBV5-1 and TRBJ2-3; 14 bases fit TRBD2. The trim removed 4 bases at V and 6 bases at J, leaving 10 bases unmatched. In germline, CDR1 is SGHRS, CDR2 YFSETQ. This CDR3 region has 17 residues. CDR3 coding DNA: TGCGCCAGCAGCCTGGGACTAGCGGGAGCCTTATTCGATACGCAGTATTTT. Encoded protein: CASSLGLAGALFDTQYF.

The V gene is TRBV4-1, the J gene TRBJ1-6, with TRBD1 as a possible D gene (5 bases). The CDR3 is 15 amino acids. V was clipped by 1 base and J by 10 bases, with 14 bases between them. Germline CDR1 and CDR2: MGHRA and YSYEKL. In nucleotides, the CDR3 is TGCGCCAGCAGCCAAGCAGGGCCCGGTGGATCACCCCTCCACTTT. Amino acids: CASSQAGPGGSPLHF.

The chain is built from TRBV2 and TRBJ2-5; D perhaps matches TRBD2 (6 bases). TRBJ2-7 explains the end of the DNA better; the J call may be wrong. Germline loops: CDR1 SNHLY, CDR2 FYNNEI. The CDR3 extends over 13 amino acids. CDR3: CASTGDGFREQYF. Written as DNA, the CDR3 is TGTGCCAGTACGGGAGATGGTTTCCGCGAGCAGTACTTC.

A single count supports this clone. This rearrangement joins TRBV5-1 to TRBJ2-5; 7 bases agree with TRBD1. J was trimmed by 1 base and V by 3 bases; bases with no gene match: 6. The CDR3 totals 15 residues. Germline V lookup: CDR1 SGHRS, CDR2 YFSETQ. The CDR3 loop is CASSSPGGSQETQYF. DNA for the CDR3: TGCGCCAGCAGCTCCCCAGGGGGTTCCCAAGAGACCCAGTACTTC.

The chain recombines TRBV5-1 with TRBJ2-1, with D uncertain. V lost 3 bases, J lost 0 bases, and 10 bases lay in between. The V gene's germline CDR1 is SGHRS and CDR2 YFSETQ. The CDR3 totals 15 residues. In DNA form, the CDR3 reads TGCGCCAGCAGCTCCTGGACCAGCTCCTACAATGAGCAGTTCTTC. Its translation: CASSSWTSSYNEQFF.

The chain joins TRBV5-1 to TRBJ2-7, with D perhaps matching TRBD2 (6 bases). Trimming removed 4 bases at V and 0 bases at J, with 17 bases between. Germline lookup yields CDR1 SGHRS and CDR2 YFSETQ. The CDR3 covers 16 residues. CDR3 DNA: TGCGCCAGCAGCCCCTCCCCTAGCGAACTCTCCTACGAGCAGTACTTC. This sequence encodes CASSPSPSELSYEQYF.

The chain combines TRBV25-1 with TRBJ1-1, with 8 bases aligning to TRBD1. Unmatched junction bases numbered 3, after V lost 4 bases and J lost 5 bases. Per germline, CDR1 MGHDK and CDR2 SYGVNS. This CDR3 comprises 13 residues. CDR3 sequence: CASSAYRGTEAFF. In DNA form, the CDR3 reads TGTGCCAGCAGTGCTTACAGGGGGACTGAAGCTTTCTTT.

Only a few counts were recorded for this clone. This chain's CDR3 is CASSGGPNTEAFF. In DNA, the CDR3 is TGTGCCAGCAGCGGGGGACCGAACACTGAAGCTTTCTTT. V and J are TRBV9 and TRBJ1-1; TRBD1 might be the D (5 bases). The CDR3 loop spans 13 amino acids. V was clipped by 3 bases and J by 1 base, with 7 bases between them. CDR1 and CDR2 from the germline V gene are SGDLS and YYNGEE. Based on the CDR3 plus reference TRBV9 and TRBJ1-1, the full variable domain is DSGVTQTPKHLITATGQRVTLRCSPRSGDLSVYWYQQSLDQGLQFLIQYYNGEERAKGNILERFSAQQFPDLHSELNLSSLELGDSALYFCASSGGPNTEAFFGQGTRLTVV.

This clone was detected a few times. The chain joins TRBV7-2 to TRBJ2-1, with D unclear. The V gene lost 1 base and the J gene lost 9 bases, with 13 bases spanning the gap. This CDR3 is 14 amino acids long. Germline assignment: CDR1 SGHTA and CDR2 FQGNSA. CDR3 bases: TGTGCCAGCAGCTTAGTCACTGATCTGGGTGAGCAGTTCTTC. It codes for CASSLVTDLGEQFF. Looking up the rest from reference TRBV7-2 and TRBJ2-1 gives the full variable domain: GAGVSQSPSNKVTEKGKDVELRCDPISGHTALYWYRQSLGQGLEFLIYFQGNSAPDKSGLPSDRFSAERTGGSVSTLTIQRTQQEDSAVYLCASSLVTDLGEQFFGPGTRLTVL.

CDR3 amino acids: CASSSTGSAEAFF. CDR3 nucleotide sequence: TGTGCCAGCAGTTCCACAGGGTCGGCTGAAGCTTTCTTT. The genes are TRBV2 and TRBJ1-1, with D maybe TRBD1 (6 bases). CDR3 length equals 13 residues. Looked up from germline, CDR1 is SNHLY and CDR2 is FYNNEI. Trimming pared 5 bases from V and 6 bases from J, leaving 13 bases between. Filled out from reference TRBV2 and TRBJ1-1, the complete variable domain reads EPEVTQTPSHQVTQMGQEVILRCVPISNHLYFYWYRQILGQKVEFLVSFYNNEISEKSEIFDDQFSVERPDGSNFTLKIRSTKLEDSAMYFCASSSTGSAEAFFGQGTRLTVV.

The chain employs TRBV12-5 and TRBJ2-2; perhaps TRBD2 as D (5 bases). The germline gives CDR1 LGHNT, CDR2 FRNRAP. The CDR3 has 15 amino acids. With 2 bases removed from V and 3 bases from J, the gap between germline ends came to 10 bases. The CDR3 DNA reads as TGTGCTAGTGGTTTGTTGATTAGCGACACCGGGGAGCTGTTTTTT. Translated: CASGLLISDTGELFF.

The V gene is TRBV28, the J gene TRBJ2-7; D gene ambiguous. Germline CDR1 reads MDHEN; CDR2 reads SYDVKM. The V end lost 5 bases, the J end lost 5 bases, and 7 bases lay between the germline ends. This CDR3 is 11 amino acids long. The CDR3 protein is CASSPLNEQYF. CDR3 bases: TGTGCCAGCAGTCCCTTAAACGAGCAGTACTTC.

In nucleotides, the CDR3 is TGTGCCAGCAGTGAAGTCGATCAGCCCCAGCATTTT. It codes for CASSEVDQPQHF. The genes are TRBV6-1 and TRBJ1-5; no reliable D call. The germline V gene encodes CDR1 MNHNS and CDR2 SASEGT. The CDR3 extends over 12 amino acids. V lost 1 base, J lost 5 bases, and 3 bases lay in between.

The chain joins TRBV6-1 to TRBJ2-3, with 12 bases that match TRBD2. J lost 4 bases, V lost 0 bases, and 2 bases had no gene match. The CDR3 is 16 residues long. Germline assignment: CDR1 MNHNS and CDR2 SASEGT. The chain's CDR3 is CASSEALAGGADTQYF. The DNA of the CDR3 is TGTGCCAGCAGTGAAGCCCTAGCGGGAGGGGCAGATACGCAGTATTTT.

The chain recombines TRBV19 with TRBJ2-7; 7 bases agree with TRBD1. The CDR3 covers 14 residues. J gave up 0 bases and V 6 bases, and 5 bases lay outside the gene matches. Germline V gives CDR1 LNHDA, CDR2 SQIVND (reference sequence). CDR3 amino acids: CASRRDSSSYEQYF. CDR3 bases: TGTGCCAGTAGAAGGGACAGCTCCTCCTACGAGCAGTACTTC.

The CDR3 nucleotides are TGTGCCAGCAGCCAAGATCGGGTGGGGAGCGGGCAGCCCCAGCATTTT. Amino acids: CASSQDRVGSGQPQHF. V is TRBV4-2 and J is TRBJ1-5; D remains unclear. Trimming left V 0 bases short and J 7 bases short, with 16 bases between. Looked up from germline, CDR1 is LGHNA and CDR2 is YNFKEQ. The length of the CDR3 is 16 residues.

V is TRBV5-5 and J is TRBJ1-5, with unresolved D. CDR3 length equals 15 residues. The germline V gene encodes CDR1 SGHKS and CDR2 YYEKEE (reference sequence). Trimming cost V 1 base and J 1 base, with 9 bases left between them. The CDR3 loop is CASSLLQNSNQPQHF. In nucleotides, the CDR3 is TGTGCCAGCAGCTTGCTTCAGAACAGCAATCAGCCCCAGCATTTT.

The chain combines TRBV7-2 with TRBJ2-2; the D gene is possibly TRBD1 (5 bases). V was trimmed by 5 bases and J by 8 bases, leaving 9 bases between them. The CDR3 spans 12 residues. Germline CDR1 is SGHTA and CDR2 is FQGNSA. Here the CDR3 DNA reads TGTGCCAGCAGCACTCACAGGGGGGAGCTGTTTTTT. It encodes CASSTHRGELFF.

The rearrangement joins TRBV2 to TRBJ2-7; possibly TRBD2 for D (6 bases). Germline CDR1 reads SNHLY; CDR2 reads FYNNEI. Trimming shortened V by 8 bases and J by 3 bases, and 14 bases separated the two germline ends. The CDR3 has 13 amino acids. The CDR3 DNA follows: TGTGCCAGCGCAGCCGGGACTCTCTACGAGCAGTACTTC. This codes for CASAAGTLYEQYF.

V usage is TRBV7-6 and J usage is TRBJ1-3; D is ambiguous. Per germline, CDR1 SGHVS and CDR2 FNYEAQ. Trimming shortened V by 5 bases and J by 0 bases, and 20 bases separated the two germline ends. The CDR3 loop spans 18 amino acids. The CDR3 DNA follows: TGTGCCAGCAGCAATAATCCCCCCAGTCCGAGCTCTGGAAACACCATATATTTT. It is translated as CASSNNPPSPSSGNTIYF.

The chain links TRBV6-5 to TRBJ1-1, with D unresolved. The V gene lost 6 bases and the J gene lost 6 bases, with 17 bases spanning the gap. Germline CDR1 and CDR2: MNHEY and SVGAGI. The CDR3 totals 14 residues. The DNA for the CDR3 is TGTGCCAGCAGCCTTTCCCACGGGGTGGCTGAAGCTTTCTTT. Residues: CASSLSHGVAEAFF.